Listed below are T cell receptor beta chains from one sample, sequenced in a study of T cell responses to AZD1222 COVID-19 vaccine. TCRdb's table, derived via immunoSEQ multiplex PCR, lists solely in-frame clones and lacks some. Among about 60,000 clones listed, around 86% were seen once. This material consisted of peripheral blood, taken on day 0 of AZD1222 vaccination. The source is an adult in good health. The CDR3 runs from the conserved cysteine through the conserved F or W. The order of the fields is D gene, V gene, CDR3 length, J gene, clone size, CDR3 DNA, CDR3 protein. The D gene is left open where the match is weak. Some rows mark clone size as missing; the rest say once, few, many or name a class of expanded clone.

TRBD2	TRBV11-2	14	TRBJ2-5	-	TGTGCCAGCAGCCCTCGGGGGGGGGTAGAGACCCAGTACTTC	CASSPRGGVETQYF
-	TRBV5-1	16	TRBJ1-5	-	TGCGCCAGCAGCTTGGGGATCGGGGGGAGCAATCAGCCCCAGCATTTT	CASSLGIGGSNQPQHF
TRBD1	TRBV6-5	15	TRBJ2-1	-	TGTGCCAGCAGACTAACCCAGGGGGCATACAATGAGCAGTTCTTC	CASRLTQGAYNEQFF
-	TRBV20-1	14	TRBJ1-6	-	TGCAGTGCTAGTGGTGCAGATAATAATTCACCCCTCCACTTT	CSASGADNNSPLHF
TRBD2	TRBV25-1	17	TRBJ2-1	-	TGTGCCAGCAGTCAAAACAGCGGGGGGGCCAGAAGGAATGAGCAGTTCTTC	CASSQNSGGARRNEQFF
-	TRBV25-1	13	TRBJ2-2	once	TGTGCCAGCAGAACGGGGAACACCGGGGAGCTGTTTTTT	CASRTGNTGELFF
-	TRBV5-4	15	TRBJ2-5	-	TGTGCCAGCAGCCCTAGGGGTTGGGTTGAGGAGACCCAGTACTTC	CASSPRGWVEETQYF
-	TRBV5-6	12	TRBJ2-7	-	TGTGCCAGCAGCCTGAACTCCTACGAGCAGTACTTC	CASSLNSYEQYF
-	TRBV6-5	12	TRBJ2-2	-	TGTGCCAGTCAGAAAGGGACCGGGGAGCTGTTTTTT	CASQKGTGELFF
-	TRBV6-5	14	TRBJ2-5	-	TGTGCCAGCAGTCCGGGCCTAAAGGGGGGGACCCAGTACTTC	CASSPGLKGGTQYF
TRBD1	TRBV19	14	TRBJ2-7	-	TGTGCCAGTAGTATAGGACAGGGAGACTACGAGCAGTACTTC	CASSIGQGDYEQYF
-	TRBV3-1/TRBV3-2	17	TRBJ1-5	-	TGTGCCAGCAGCCAAGGAAACGACCTGAGAAGCAATCAGCCCCAGCATTTT	CASSQGNDLRSNQPQHF
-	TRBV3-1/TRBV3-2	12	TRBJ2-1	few	TGTGCCAGCGATACAGGGTTCGGCGAGCAGTTCTTC	CASDTGFGEQFF
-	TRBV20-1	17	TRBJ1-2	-	TGCAGTGCTAGTGGGGAAAGGGGTCCTGTTTCCAACGAGGGCTACACCTTC	CSASGERGPVSNEGYTF
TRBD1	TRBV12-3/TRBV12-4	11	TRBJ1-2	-	TGTGCCAGCAGTTTATCGGAGGGGGCGACCTTC	CASSLSEGATF
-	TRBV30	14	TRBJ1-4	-	TGTGCCTGGAGTGTAGGACTCACGGGCGAAAAACTGTTTTTT	CAWSVGLTGEKLFF
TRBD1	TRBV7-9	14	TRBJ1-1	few	TGTGCCAGCAGCTTAGCAGGGGGCATGACTGAAGCTTTCTTT	CASSLAGGMTEAFF
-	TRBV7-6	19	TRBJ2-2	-	TGTGCCAGCAGCCAATTCTACCGTACCGACAAAAGGGGGGCCGGGGAGCTGTTTTTT	CASSQFYRTDKRGAGELFF
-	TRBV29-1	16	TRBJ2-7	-	TGCAGCGTTGAAGGCCGAGGGGGTCCTAGCTCCTACGAGCAGTACTTC	CSVEGRGGPSSYEQYF
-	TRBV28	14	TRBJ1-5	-	TGTGCCAGCAGTTTGAGTTATAGCAATCAGCCCCAGCATTTT	CASSLSYSNQPQHF
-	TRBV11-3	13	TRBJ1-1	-	TGTGCCAGCAGCCCTAGTCGGGACACTGAAGCTTTCTTT	CASSPSRDTEAFF
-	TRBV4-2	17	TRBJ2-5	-	TGTGCCAGCAGCCAAGAGGGCGGAAGTGGGGGGAAAGAGACCCAGTACTTC	CASSQEGGSGGKETQYF
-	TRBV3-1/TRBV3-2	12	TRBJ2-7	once	TGTGCCAGCAGCCAAGACCTGGGGGAGCAGTACTTC	CASSQDLGEQYF
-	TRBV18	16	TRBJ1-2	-	TGTGCCAGCTCACCAAACACCGGGGGGGCCCGCTATGGCTACACCTTC	CASSPNTGGARYGYTF
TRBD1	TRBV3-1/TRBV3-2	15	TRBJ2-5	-	TGTGCCAGCAGCCAAGGGACAGGCCTCAGGGAGACCCAGTACTTC	CASSQGTGLRETQYF
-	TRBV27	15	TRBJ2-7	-	TGTGCCAGCGCAAGTTGGCGGGTCCGCTCCTACGAGCAGTACTTC	CASASWRVRSYEQYF
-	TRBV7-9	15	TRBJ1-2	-	TGTGCCAGCAGCATCATACAGGATGCTAACTATGGCTACACCTTC	CASSIIQDANYGYTF
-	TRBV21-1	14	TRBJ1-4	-	TGTGCCAGCAGCACGTCGCTTGCTATCCCAAAACTGTTTTTT	CASSTSLAIPKLFF
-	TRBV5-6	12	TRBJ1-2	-	TGTGCCAGCAGCTCGGGAGACTATGGCTACACCTTC	CASSSGDYGYTF